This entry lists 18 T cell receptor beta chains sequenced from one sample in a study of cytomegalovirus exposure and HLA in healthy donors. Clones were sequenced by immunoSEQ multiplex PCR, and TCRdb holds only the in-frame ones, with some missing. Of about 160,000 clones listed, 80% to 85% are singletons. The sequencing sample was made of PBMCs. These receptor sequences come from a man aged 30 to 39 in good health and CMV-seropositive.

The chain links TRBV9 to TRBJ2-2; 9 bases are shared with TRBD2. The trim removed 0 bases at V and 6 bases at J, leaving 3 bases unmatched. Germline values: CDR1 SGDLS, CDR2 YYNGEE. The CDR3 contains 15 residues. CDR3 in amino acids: CASSVVAGVAGELFF. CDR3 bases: TGTGCCAGCAGCGTAGTAGCGGGGGTGGCCGGGGAGCTGTTTTTT.

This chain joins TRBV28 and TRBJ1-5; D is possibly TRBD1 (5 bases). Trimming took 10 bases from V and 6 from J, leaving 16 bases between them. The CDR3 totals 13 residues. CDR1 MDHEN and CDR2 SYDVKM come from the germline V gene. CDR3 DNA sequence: TGTGCCATCCTGGGGGGAGCAGGTCAGCCCCAGCATTTT. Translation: CAILGGAGQPQHF.

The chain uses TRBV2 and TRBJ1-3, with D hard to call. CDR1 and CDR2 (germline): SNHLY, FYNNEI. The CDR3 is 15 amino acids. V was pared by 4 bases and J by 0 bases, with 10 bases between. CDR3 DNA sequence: TGTGCCAGCAGTGTCCGGGGAAGCTCTGGAAACACCATATATTTT. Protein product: CASSVRGSSGNTIYF.

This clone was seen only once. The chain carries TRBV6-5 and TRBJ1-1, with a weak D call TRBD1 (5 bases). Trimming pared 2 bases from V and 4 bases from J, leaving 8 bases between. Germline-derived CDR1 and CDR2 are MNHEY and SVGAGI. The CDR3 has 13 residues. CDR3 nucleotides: TGTGCCAGCAGTTACGATGGGGCCACTGAAGCTTTCTTT. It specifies CASSYDGATEAFF.

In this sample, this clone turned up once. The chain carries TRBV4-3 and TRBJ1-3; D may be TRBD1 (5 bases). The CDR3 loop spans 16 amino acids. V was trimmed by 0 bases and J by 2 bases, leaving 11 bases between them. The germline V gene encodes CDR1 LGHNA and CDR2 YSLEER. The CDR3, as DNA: TGCGCCAGCAGCCAAGACATCGGGACTGCTGGAAACACCATATATTTT. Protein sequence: CASSQDIGTAGNTIYF.

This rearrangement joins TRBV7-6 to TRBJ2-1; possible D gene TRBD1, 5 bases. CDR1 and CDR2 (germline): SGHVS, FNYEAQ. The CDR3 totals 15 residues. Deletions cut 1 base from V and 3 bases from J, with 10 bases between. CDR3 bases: TGTGCCAGCAGCTTAGGATCAGGGCGCTACAATGAGCAGTTCTTC. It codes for CASSLGSGRYNEQFF.

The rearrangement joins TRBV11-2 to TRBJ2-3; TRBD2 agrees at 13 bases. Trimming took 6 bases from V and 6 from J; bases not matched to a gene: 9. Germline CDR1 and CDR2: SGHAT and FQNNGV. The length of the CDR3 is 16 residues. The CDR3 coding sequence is TGTGCCAGCAGATTACTAGCGGGGGGGGGCCTGGATACGCAGTATTTT. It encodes CASRLLAGGGLDTQYF.

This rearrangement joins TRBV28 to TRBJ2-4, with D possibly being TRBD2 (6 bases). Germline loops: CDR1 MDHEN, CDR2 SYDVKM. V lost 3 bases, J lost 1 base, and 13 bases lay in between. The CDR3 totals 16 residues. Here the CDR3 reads CASSLAPGRAKNIQYF. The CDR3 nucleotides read TGTGCCAGCAGTTTGGCTCCGGGGAGGGCCAAAAACATTCAGTACTTC.

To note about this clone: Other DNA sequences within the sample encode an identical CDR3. CDR3 DNA: TGTGCCAGCAGCTTAGGGGGCAGCACAGATACGCAGTATTTT. Translation: CASSLGGSTDTQYF. The rearrangement uses TRBV11-3 and TRBJ2-3; D is possibly TRBD1 (5 bases). The germline V gene has CDR1 SGHNT and CDR2 YENEEA. V was shortened by 1 base and J by 0 bases, with 5 bases between the two germline ends. This CDR3 has 14 amino acids.

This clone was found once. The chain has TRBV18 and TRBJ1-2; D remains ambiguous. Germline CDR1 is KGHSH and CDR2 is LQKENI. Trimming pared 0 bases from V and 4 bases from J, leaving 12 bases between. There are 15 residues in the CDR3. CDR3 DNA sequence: TGTGCCAGCTCACCACCGAGCGAGTGGGTCTATGGCTACACCTTC. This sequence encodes CASSPPSEWVYGYTF.

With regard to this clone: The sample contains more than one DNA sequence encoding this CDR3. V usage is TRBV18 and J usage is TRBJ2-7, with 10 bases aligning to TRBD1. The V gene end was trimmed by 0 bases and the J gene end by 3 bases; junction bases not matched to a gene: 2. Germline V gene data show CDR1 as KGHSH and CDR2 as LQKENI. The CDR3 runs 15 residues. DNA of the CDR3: TGTGCCAGCTCACCACCGACAGGGGGCTTCTACGAGCAGTACTTC. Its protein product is CASSPPTGGFYEQYF.

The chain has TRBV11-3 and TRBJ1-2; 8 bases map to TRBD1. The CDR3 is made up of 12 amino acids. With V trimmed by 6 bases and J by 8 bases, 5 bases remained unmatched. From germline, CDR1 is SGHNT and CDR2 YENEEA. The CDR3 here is CASSQGAEGYTF. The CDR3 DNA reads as TGTGCCAGCAGTCAGGGGGCTGAGGGCTACACCTTC.

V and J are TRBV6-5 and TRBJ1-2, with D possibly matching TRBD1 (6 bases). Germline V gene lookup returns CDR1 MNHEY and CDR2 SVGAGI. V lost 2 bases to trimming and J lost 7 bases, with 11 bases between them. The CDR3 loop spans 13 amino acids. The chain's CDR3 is CASSYVGARGYTF. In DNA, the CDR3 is TGTGCCAGCAGTTACGTGGGGGCGCGTGGCTACACCTTC.

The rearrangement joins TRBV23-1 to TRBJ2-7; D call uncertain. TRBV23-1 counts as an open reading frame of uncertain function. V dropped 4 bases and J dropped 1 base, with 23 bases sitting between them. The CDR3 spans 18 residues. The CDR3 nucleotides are TGCGCCAGCAGTCCGGTGCTACTAAGGATCCTGAATTCCTACGAGCAGTACTTC. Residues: CASSPVLLRILNSYEQYF.

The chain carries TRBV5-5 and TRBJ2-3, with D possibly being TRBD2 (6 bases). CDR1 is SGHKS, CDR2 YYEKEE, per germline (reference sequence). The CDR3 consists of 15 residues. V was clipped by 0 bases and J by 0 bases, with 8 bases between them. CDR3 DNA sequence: TGTGCCAGCAGCTTGGATGGGACTAGCACAGATACGCAGTATTTT. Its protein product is CASSLDGTSTDTQYF. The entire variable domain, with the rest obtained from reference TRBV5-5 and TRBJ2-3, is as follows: DAGVTQSPTHLIKTRGQQVTLRCSPISGHKSVSWYQQVLGQGPQFIFQYYEKEERGRGNFPDRFSARQFPNYSSELNVNALLLGDSALYLCASSLDGTSTDTQYFGPGTRLTVL.

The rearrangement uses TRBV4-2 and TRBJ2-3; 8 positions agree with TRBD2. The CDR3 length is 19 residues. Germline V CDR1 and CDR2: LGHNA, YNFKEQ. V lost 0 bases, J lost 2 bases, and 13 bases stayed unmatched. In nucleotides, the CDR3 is TGTGCCAGCAGCCAAGATCTAGGCGGACTAGCAGATACCACAGATACGCAGTATTTT. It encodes CASSQDLGGLADTTDTQYF.

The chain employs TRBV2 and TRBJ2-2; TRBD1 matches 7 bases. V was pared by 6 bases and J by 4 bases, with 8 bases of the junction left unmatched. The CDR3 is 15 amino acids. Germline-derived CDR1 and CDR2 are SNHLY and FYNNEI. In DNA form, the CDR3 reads TGTGCCAGCAGGATTACAGGGGTAGCCACCGGGGAGCTGTTTTTT. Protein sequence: CASRITGVATGELFF.

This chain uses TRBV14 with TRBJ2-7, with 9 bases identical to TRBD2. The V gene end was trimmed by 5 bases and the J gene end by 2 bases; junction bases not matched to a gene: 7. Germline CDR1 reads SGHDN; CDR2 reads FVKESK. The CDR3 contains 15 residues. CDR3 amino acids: CASSKRGAQAYEQYF. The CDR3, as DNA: TGTGCCAGCAGCAAGCGGGGGGCGCAGGCCTACGAGCAGTACTTC.